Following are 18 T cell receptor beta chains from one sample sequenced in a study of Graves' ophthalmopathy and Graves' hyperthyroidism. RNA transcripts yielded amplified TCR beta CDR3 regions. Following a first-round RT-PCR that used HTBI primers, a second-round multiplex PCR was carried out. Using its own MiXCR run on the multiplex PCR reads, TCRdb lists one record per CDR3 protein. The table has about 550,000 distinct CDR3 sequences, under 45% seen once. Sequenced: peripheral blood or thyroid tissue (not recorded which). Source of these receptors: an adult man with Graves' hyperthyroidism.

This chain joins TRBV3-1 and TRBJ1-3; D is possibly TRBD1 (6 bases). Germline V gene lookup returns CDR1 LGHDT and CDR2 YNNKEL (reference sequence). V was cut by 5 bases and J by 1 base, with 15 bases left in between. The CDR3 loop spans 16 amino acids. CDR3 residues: CASSGHTGISGNTIYF. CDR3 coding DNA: TGTGCCAGCAGCGGACATACAGGGATTTCTGGAAACACCATATATTTT. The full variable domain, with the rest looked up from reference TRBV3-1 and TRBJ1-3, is DTAVSQTPKYLVTQMGNDKSIKCEQNLGHDTMYWYKQDSKKFLKIMFSYNNKELIINETVPNRFSPKSPDKAHLNLHINSLELGDSAVYFCASSGHTGISGNTIYFGEGSWLTVV.

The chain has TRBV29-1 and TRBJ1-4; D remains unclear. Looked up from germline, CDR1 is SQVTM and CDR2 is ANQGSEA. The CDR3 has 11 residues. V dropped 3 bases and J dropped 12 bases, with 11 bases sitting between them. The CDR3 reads CSVERGWELFF. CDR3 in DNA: TGCAGCGTTGAGCGGGGTTGGGAACTGTTTTTT.

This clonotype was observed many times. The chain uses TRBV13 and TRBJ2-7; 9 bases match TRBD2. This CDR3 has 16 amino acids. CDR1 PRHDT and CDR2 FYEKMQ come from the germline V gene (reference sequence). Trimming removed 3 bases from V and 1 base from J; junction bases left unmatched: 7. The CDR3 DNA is TGTGCCAGCAGCTTCTTGACTAGCGGAAATTCCTACGAGCAGTACTTC. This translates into CASSFLTSGNSYEQYF.

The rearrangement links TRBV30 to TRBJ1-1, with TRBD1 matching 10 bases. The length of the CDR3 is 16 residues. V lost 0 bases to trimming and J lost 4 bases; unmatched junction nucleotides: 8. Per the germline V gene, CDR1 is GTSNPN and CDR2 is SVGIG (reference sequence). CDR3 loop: CAWSVGTGDWGTEAFF. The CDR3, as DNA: TGTGCCTGGAGTGTGGGGACAGGGGATTGGGGCACTGAAGCTTTCTTT.

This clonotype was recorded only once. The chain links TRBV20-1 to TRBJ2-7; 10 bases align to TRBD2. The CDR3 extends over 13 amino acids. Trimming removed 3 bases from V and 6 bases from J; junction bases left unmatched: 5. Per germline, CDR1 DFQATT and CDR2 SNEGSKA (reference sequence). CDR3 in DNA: TGCAGTGCTAGCCCTAGCGGGAGTACCGAGCAGTACTTC. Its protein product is CSASPSGSTEQYF.

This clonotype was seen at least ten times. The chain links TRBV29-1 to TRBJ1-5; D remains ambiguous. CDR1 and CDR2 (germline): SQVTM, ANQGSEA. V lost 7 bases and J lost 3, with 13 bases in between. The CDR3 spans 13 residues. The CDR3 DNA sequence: TGCAGCGGGGCGGACGGTACCAATCAGCCCCAGCATTTT. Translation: CSGADGTNQPQHF.

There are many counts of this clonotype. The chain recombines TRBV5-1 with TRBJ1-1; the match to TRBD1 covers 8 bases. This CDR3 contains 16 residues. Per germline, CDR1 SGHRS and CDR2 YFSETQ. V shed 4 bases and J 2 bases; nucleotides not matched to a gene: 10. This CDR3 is CASSARGAGGNTEAFF. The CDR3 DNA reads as TGCGCCAGCAGCGCCAGAGGCGCAGGGGGCAACACTGAAGCTTTCTTT.

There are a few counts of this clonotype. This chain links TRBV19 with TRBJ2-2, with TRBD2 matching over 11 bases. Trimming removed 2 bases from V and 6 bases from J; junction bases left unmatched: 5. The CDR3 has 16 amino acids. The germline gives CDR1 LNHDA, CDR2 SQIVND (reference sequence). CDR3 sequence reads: CASSITPLAGAGELFF. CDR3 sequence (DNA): TGTGCCAGTAGTATAACGCCACTAGCGGGAGCCGGGGAGCTGTTTTTT.

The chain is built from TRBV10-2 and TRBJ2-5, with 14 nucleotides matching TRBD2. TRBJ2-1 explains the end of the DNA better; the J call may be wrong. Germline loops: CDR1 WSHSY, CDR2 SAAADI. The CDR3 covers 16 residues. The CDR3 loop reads CASRSPGLAGVSEQFF. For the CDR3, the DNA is TGCGCCAGCAGGTCACCGGGACTAGCGGGAGTGAGTGAGCAGTTCTTC.

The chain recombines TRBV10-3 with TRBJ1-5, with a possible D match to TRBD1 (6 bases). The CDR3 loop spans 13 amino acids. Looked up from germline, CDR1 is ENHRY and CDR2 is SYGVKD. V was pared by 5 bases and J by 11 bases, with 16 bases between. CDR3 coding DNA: TGTGCCATCAGTAGCGGACAGATGGAGACCCAGCATTTT. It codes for CAISSGQMETQHF.

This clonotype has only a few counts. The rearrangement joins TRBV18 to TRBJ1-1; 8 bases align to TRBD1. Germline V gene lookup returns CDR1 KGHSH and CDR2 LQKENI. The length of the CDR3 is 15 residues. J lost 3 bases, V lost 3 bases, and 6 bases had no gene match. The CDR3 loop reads CASSPGTGRYTEAFF. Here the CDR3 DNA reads TGTGCCAGCTCACCGGGGACAGGAAGGTACACTGAAGCTTTCTTT.

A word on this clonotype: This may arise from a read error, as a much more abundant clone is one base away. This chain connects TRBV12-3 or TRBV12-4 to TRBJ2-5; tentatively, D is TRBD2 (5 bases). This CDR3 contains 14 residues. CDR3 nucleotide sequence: TGTGCCATCAGTTACCGAGGGTCGCGGGAGACCCAGTACTTC. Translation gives CAISYRGSRETQYF.

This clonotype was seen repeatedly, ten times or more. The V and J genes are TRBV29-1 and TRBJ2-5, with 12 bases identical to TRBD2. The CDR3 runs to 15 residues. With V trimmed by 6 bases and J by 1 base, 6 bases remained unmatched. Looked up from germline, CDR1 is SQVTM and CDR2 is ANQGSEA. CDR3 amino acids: CSVSGLAGIQETQYF. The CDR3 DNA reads TGCAGCGTCTCCGGACTAGCGGGGATCCAAGAGACCCAGTACTTC.

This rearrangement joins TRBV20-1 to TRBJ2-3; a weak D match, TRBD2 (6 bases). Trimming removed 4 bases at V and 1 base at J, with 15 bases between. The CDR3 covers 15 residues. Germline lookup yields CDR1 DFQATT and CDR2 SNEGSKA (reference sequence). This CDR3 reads CSAIYGGAGTDTQYF. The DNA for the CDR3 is TGCAGTGCTATTTACGGGGGAGCGGGCACAGATACGCAGTATTTT.

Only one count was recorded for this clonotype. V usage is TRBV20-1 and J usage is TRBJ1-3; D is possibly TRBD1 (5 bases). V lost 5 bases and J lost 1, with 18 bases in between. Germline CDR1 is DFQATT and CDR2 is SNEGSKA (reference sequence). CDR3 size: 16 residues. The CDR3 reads CSAGDFGGLSGNTIYF. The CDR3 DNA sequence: TGCAGTGCTGGCGACTTTGGGGGACTTTCTGGAAACACCATATATTTT.

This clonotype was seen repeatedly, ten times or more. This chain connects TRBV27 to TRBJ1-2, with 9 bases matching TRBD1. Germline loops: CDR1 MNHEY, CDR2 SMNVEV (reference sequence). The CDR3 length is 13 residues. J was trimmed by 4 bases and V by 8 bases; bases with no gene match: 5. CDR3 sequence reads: CASGTGHTYGYTF. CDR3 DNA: TGTGCCAGCGGGACAGGGCATACCTATGGCTACACCTTC.

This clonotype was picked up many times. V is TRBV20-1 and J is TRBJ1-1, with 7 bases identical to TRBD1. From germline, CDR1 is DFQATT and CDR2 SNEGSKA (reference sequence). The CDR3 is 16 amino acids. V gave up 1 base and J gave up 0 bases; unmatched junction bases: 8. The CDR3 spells CSARVQGGIMNTEAFF. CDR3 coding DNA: TGCAGTGCTAGAGTGCAGGGGGGGATTATGAACACTGAAGCTTTCTTT.

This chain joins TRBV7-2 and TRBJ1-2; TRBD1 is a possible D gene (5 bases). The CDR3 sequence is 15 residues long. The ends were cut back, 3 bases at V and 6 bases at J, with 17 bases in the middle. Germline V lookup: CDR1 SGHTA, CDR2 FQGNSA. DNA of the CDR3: TGTGCCAGCAGCTTTGAGGGAGGGGAAGAAGATGGCTACACCTTC. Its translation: CASSFEGGEEDGYTF.